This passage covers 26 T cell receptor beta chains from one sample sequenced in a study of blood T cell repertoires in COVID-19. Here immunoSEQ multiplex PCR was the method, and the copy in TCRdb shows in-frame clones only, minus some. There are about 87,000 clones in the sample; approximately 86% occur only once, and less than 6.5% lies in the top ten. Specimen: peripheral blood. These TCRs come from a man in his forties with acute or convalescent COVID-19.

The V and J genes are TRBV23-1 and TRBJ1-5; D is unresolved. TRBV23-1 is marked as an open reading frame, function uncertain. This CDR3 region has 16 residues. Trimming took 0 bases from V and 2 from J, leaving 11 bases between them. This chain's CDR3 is CASSQSLVVGNQPQHF. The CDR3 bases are TGCGCCAGCAGTCAATCGCTGGTAGTGGGCAATCAGCCCCAGCATTTT.

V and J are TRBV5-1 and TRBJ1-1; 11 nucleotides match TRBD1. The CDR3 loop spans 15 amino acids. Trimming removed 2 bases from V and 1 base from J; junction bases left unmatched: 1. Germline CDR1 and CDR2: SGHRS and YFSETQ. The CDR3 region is CASSFGQGANTEAFF. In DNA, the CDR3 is TGCGCCAGCAGCTTCGGACAGGGGGCGAACACTGAAGCTTTCTTT.

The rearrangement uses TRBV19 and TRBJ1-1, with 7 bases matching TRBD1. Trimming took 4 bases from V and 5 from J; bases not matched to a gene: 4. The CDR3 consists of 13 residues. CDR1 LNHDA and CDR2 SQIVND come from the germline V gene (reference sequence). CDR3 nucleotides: TGTGCCAGTAGTACGGTACAGGGGACTGAAGCTTTCTTT. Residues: CASSTVQGTEAFF.

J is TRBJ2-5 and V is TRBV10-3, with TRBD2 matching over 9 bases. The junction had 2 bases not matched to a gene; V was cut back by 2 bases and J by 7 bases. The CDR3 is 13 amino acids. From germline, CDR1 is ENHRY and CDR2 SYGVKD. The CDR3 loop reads CAISESSGGTQYF. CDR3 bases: TGTGCCATCAGTGAGAGTAGCGGGGGGACCCAGTACTTC.

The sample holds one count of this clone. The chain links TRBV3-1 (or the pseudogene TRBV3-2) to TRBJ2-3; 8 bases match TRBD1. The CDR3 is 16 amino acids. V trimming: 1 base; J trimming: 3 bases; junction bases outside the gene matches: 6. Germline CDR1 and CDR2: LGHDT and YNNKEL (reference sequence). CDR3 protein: CASSQADRGRTDTQYF. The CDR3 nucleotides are TGTGCCAGCAGCCAAGCAGACAGGGGTAGGACAGATACGCAGTATTTT.

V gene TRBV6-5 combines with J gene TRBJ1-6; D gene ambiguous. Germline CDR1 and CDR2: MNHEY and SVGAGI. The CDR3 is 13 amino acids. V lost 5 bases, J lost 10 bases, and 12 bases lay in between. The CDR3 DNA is TGTGCCAGCAGTCCCGAGCGCGGCTCACCCCTCCACTTT. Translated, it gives CASSPERGSPLHF.

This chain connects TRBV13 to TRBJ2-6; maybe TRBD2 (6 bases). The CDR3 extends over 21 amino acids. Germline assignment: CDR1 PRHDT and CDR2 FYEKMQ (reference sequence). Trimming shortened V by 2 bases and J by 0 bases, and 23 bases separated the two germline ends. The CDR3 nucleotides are TGTGCCAGCAGCTTATCTTCTCTATCGGGGGATCCCCTCTCTGGGGCCAACGTCCTGACTTTC. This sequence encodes CASSLSSLSGDPLSGANVLTF.

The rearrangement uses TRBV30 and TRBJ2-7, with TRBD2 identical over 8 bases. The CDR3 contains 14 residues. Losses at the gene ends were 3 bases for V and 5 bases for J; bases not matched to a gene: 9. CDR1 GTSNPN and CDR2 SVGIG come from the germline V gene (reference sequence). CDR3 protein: CAWSPGRAGNEQYF. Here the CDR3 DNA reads TGTGCCTGGAGCCCCGGGAGGGCGGGCAACGAGCAGTACTTC.

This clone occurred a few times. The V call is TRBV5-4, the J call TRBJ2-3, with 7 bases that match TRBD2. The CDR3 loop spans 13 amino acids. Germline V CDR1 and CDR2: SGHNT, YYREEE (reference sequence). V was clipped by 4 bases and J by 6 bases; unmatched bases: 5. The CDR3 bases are TGTGCCAGCAGCCCTCGCGGGAGTGATACGCAGTATTTT. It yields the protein CASSPRGSDTQYF.

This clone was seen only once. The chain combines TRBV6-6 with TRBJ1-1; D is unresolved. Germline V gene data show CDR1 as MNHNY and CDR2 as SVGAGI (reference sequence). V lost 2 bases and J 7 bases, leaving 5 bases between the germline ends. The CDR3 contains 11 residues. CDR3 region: CASSYRGEAFF. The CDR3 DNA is TGTGCCAGCAGTTACCGCGGTGAAGCTTTCTTT.

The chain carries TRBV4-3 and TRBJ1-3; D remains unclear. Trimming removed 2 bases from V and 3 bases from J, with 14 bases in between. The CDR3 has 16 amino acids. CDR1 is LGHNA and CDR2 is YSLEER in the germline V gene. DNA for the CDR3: TGCGCCAGCAGCCAATTTTTGAGGTCTTATGGAAACACCATATATTTT. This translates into CASSQFLRSYGNTIYF.

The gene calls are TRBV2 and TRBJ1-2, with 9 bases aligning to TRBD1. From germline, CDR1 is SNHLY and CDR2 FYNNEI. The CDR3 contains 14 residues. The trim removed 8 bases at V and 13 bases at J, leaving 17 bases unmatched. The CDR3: CASPSPGQGPISTF. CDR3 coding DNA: TGTGCCAGCCCATCGCCGGGACAGGGACCCATCAGCACCTTC.

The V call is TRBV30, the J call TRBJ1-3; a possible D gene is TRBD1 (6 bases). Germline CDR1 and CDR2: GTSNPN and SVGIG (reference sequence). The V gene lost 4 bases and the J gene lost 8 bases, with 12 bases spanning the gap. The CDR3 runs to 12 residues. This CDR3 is CAWKRDTDTIYF. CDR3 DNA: TGTGCCTGGAAGCGGGACACTGACACCATATATTTT.

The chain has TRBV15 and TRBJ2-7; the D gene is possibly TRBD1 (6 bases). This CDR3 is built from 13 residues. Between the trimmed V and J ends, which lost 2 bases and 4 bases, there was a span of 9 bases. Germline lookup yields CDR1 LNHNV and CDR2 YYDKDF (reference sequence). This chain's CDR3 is CATSRNTGYEQYF. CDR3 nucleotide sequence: TGTGCCACCAGCAGAAATACAGGGTACGAGCAGTACTTC.

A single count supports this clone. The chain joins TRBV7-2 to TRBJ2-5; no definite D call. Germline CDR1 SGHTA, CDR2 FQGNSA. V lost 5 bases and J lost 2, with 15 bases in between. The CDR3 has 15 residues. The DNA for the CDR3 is TGTGCCAGCAGCCTGCAGGCATCGGCACAAGAGACCCAGTACTTC. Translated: CASSLQASAQETQYF.

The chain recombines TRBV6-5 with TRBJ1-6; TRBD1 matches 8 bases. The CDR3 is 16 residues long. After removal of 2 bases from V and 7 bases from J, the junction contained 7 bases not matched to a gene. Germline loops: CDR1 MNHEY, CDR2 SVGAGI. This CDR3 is CASSYVRGQGNSPLHF. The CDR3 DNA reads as TGTGCCAGCAGTTACGTCAGGGGGCAAGGAAATTCACCCCTCCACTTT.

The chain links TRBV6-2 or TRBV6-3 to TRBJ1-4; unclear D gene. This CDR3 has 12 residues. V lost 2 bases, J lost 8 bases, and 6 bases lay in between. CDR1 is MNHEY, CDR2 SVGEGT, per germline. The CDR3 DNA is TGTGCCAGCAGTTACACCCGGGAAAAACTGTTTTTT. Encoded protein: CASSYTREKLFF.

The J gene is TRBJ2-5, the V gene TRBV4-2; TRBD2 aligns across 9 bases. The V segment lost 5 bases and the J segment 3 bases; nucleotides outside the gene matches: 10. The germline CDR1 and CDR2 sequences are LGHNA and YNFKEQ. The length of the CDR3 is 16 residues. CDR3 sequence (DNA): TGTGCCAGCAGCTACCAAGCGGGGGGTATGGAAGAGACCCAGTACTTC. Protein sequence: CASSYQAGGMEETQYF.

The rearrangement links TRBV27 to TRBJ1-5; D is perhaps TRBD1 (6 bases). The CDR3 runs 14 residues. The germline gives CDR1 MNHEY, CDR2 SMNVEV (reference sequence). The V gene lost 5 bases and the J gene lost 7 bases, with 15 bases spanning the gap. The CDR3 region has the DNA TGTGCCAGCAGTCATCAACAGGGCGACCAGCCCCAGCATTTT. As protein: CASSHQQGDQPQHF.

The CDR3 DNA follows: TGTGCCAGCACCTCCGGGACAGGGCACGGCTACACCTTC. Protein: CASTSGTGHGYTF. The rearrangement links TRBV12-3 or TRBV12-4 to TRBJ1-2; 9 bases align to TRBD1. The CDR3 loop spans 13 amino acids. With V trimmed by 7 bases and J by 8 bases, 8 bases remained unmatched.

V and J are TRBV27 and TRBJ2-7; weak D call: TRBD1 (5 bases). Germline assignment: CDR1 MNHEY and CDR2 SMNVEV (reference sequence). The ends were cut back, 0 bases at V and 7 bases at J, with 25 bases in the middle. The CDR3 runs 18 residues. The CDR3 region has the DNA TGTGCCAGCAGTTTATCATCGGCAGCTAGGGGTACCAGTTGGGAGCAGTACTTC. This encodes CASSLSSAARGTSWEQYF.

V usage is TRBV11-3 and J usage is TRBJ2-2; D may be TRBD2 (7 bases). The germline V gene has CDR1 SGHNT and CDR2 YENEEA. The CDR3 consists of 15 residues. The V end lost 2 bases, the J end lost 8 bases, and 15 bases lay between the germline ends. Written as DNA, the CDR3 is TGTGCCAGCAGCTTATCCACGGGGGGCTTGGGGGAGCTGTTTTTT. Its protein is CASSLSTGGLGELFF.

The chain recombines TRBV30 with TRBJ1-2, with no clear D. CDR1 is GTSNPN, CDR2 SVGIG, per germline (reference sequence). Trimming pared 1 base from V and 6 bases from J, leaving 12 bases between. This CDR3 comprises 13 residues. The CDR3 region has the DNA TGTGCCTGGAGTGCCGGATCGGCGGATGGCTACACCTTC. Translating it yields CAWSAGSADGYTF.

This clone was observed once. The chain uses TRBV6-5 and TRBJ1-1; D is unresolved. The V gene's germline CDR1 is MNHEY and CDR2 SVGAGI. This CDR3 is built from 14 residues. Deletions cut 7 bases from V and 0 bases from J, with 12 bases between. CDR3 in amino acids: CASTTEFMNTEAFF. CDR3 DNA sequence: TGTGCCAGCACAACGGAGTTCATGAACACTGAAGCTTTCTTT.

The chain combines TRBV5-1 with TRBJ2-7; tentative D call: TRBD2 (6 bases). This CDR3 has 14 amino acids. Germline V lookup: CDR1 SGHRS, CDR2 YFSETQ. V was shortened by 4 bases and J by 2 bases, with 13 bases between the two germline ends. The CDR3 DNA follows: TGCGCCAGCAGCCTGGGGGAGGCGCCCTACGAGCAGTACTTC. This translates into CASSLGEAPYEQYF.

The CDR3 DNA sequence: TGTGCCAGCAGCCCTAACCTTTTAACAGGGCGAAGTAGCGGGGAGCTGTTTTTT. Its translation is CASSPNLLTGRSSGELFF. This chain uses TRBV7-2 with TRBJ2-2, with a possible D match to TRBD1 (6 bases). The CDR3 loop spans 18 amino acids. Germline CDR1 and CDR2: SGHTA and FQGNSA. Deletions cut 5 bases from V and 7 bases from J, with 26 bases between.